What follows is one T cell receptor beta chain and its context. The data derive from a study of blood T cell repertoires in COVID-19. The wider study: Collection of acute and convalescent COVID-19 samples took place in the United States, Italy and Spain.

The germline CDR1 and CDR2 sequences are SNHLY and FYNNEI. V was cut by 6 bases and J by 6 bases, with 14 bases left in between. CDR3 length: 13 amino acids. As processed by the authors: It was from reference gene primer amplification that nucleated cell counts were estimated. Produced via immunoSEQ multiplex PCR; TCRdb's table is partial and in-frame only. Clone size and the V and J calls come from that table; the DNA yielded D and trimming. The sample holds about 160,000 clones, about 85% seen once. This TCR came from a man aged 35-49 years with acute or convalescent COVID-19. This rearrangement joins TRBV2 to TRBJ1-2; unclear D gene. The sample consisted of peripheral blood. The CDR3 nucleotides are TGTGCCAGCAGACCAGACACGAGCAATGGCTACACCTTC. Its protein product is CASRPDTSNGYTF. Full variable domain (missing parts from reference TRBV2 and TRBJ1-2): EPEVTQTPSHQVTQMGQEVILRCVPISNHLYFYWYRQILGQKVEFLVSFYNNEISEKSEIFDDQFSVERPDGSNFTLKIRSTKLEDSAMYFCASRPDTSNGYTFGSGTRLTVV.